This T cell receptor (beta chain) was found in a study of cytomegalovirus exposure and HLA in healthy donors. Whole-study results and caveats: No immune exposure information besides CMV serostatus was available. Reports showed the classifier diagnosing cytomegalovirus status with high specificity and sensitivity.

CDR1 is SEHNR, CDR2 FQNEAQ, per germline (reference sequence). This CDR3 is 13 amino acids long. V lost 0 bases and J 6 bases, leaving 8 bases between the germline ends. 13 Jbeta primers and 60 Vbeta primers were used for the PCR. Some clones are missing from TCRdb's copy, which holds only in-frame ones; the method was immunoSEQ multiplex PCR. The sample comprises more than 110,000 clones, 76% of which are singletons, and approximately 4% rests with the top ten. This clone was seen once. The antigen remains undetermined. The chain is built from TRBV7-9 and TRBJ1-1; a possible D gene is TRBD1 (5 bases). The sequencing input was PBMCs. This TCR was sampled from a man in his late teens or twenties in good health and CMV-seronegative. The CDR3 sequence is CASSLAGAPEAFF. CDR3 nucleotides: TGTGCCAGCAGCTTAGCAGGGGCCCCTGAAGCTTTCTTT.